A selection of T cell receptor beta chains follows, all from one sample in a study of cytomegalovirus exposure and HLA in healthy donors. Method: immunoSEQ multiplex PCR; TCRdb's copy keeps in-frame clones and lacks some. The table shows tens of thousands of clones, with 70% to 75% occurring only once. Sequencing was performed on PBMCs. These receptors originate from a man younger than 40 in good health and CMV-seropositive. Each CDR3 is given with its conserved first and last residue. The order of the fields is V gene, clone size, D gene, J gene, CDR3 protein, CDR3 DNA. The D gene is left open where the match is weak. Some rows have no size entry. The others give once, few or many, or a class for an expanded clone.

V: TRBV11-2
size: .
D: .
J: TRBJ1-1
CDR3: CASSPHLPDTASVAEAFF
DNA: TGTGCCAGCAGCCCGCACCTCCCGGACACCGCTTCGGTCGCTGAAGCTTTCTTT

V: TRBV6-5
size: few
D: .
J: TRBJ1-2
CDR3: CASSYYMGATGYTF
DNA: TGTGCCAGCAGTTACTATATGGGGGCCACGGGCTACACCTTC

V: TRBV2
size: once
D: TRBD1
J: TRBJ1-4
CDR3: CASGQGAVNEKLFF
DNA: TGTGCCAGCGGACAGGGGGCGGTTAATGAAAAACTGTTTTTT

V: TRBV4-1
size: .
D: .
J: TRBJ1-2
CDR3: CASSHTLEGPNYGYTF
DNA: TGCGCCAGCAGCCACACATTGGAGGGACCTAACTATGGCTACACCTTC

V: TRBV4-2
size: .
D: TRBD2
J: TRBJ2-3
CDR3: CASSQVSGGQADTQYF
DNA: TGTGCCAGCAGCCAGGTTTCGGGGGGGCAGGCAGATACGCAGTATTTT

V: TRBV14
size: .
D: .
J: TRBJ1-2
CDR3: CASMAQRFPGGYTF
DNA: TGTGCCAGCATGGCACAACGGTTCCCAGGTGGCTACACCTTC

V: TRBV5-1
size: few
D: .
J: TRBJ2-5
CDR3: CASSLVLPREDQYF
DNA: TGCGCCAGCAGCTTGGTACTACCAAGAGAAGACCAGTACTTC

V: TRBV5-6
size: few
D: .
J: TRBJ2-7
CDR3: CASSGGSPYTPNLYEQYF
DNA: TGTGCCAGCAGCGGGGGGTCGCCCTATACGCCGAACCTCTACGAGCAGTACTTC

V: TRBV19
size: once
D: .
J: TRBJ2-7
CDR3: CASSWAPGVEQYF
DNA: TGTGCCAGTAGTTGGGCCCCGGGGGTCGAGCAGTACTTC

V: TRBV30
size: few
D: TRBD1
J: TRBJ1-6
CDR3: CAGEQGEGTPLHF
DNA: TGTGCCGGAGAACAGGGGGAGGGGACACCCCTCCACTTT

V: TRBV2
size: .
D: .
J: TRBJ1-5
CDR3: CASSKGSSNQPQHF
DNA: TGTGCCAGCAGTAAGGGGTCCTCCAATCAGCCCCAGCATTTT

V: TRBV6-5
size: .
D: TRBD1
J: TRBJ2-7
CDR3: CASSYSGTASSYEQYF
DNA: TGTGCCAGCAGTTACTCCGGGACAGCGAGCTCCTACGAGCAGTACTTC

V: TRBV25-1
size: .
D: .
J: TRBJ1-2
CDR3: CASSEGGWKTANYGYTF
DNA: TGTGCCAGCAGTGAAGGAGGTTGGAAGACTGCTAACTATGGCTACACCTTC

V: TRBV18
size: once
D: .
J: TRBJ1-5
CDR3: CASSAAGYNQPQHF
DNA: TGTGCCAGCTCAGCAGCAGGCTACAATCAGCCCCAGCATTTT

V: TRBV2
size: .
D: .
J: TRBJ2-1
CDR3: CASSPGGGADNEQFF
DNA: TGTGCCAGCAGTCCCGGAGGGGGGGCGGACAATGAGCAGTTCTTC

V: TRBV5-8
size: few
D: TRBD1
J: TRBJ1-2
CDR3: CASSLEARGRFGYTF
DNA: TGTGCCAGCAGCTTGGAGGCCAGGGGGCGGTTTGGCTACACCTTC

V: TRBV27
size: .
D: TRBD1
J: TRBJ1-5
CDR3: CASRLDRGEQPQHF
DNA: TGTGCCAGCAGACTAGACAGGGGTGAGCAGCCCCAGCATTTT

V: TRBV7-9
size: .
D: .
J: TRBJ1-2
CDR3: CASSSDSYGYTF
DNA: TGTGCCAGCAGCTCAGACAGCTATGGCTACACCTTC